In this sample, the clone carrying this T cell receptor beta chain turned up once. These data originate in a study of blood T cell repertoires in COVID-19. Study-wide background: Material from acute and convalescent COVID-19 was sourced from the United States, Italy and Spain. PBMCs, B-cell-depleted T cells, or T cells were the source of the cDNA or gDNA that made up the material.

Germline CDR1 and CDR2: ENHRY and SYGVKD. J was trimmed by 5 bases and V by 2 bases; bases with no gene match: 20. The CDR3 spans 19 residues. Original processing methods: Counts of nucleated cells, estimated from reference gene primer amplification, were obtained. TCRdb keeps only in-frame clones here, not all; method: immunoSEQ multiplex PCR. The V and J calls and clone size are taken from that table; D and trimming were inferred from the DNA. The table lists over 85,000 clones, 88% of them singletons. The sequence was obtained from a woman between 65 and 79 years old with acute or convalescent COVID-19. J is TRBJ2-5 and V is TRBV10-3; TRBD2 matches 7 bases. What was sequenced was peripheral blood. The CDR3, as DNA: TGTGCCATCAGTGAGGACGGGGTGTTGGGTAGCGGGTCCGGGGAGACCCAGTACTTC. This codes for CAISEDGVLGSGSGETQYF.